The clone carrying this T cell receptor beta chain was counted a single time. Mismatch with germline at one junction end may stem from a read error. This sample was included in a study of blood T cell repertoires in COVID-19. Here immunoSEQ multiplex PCR was the method, and the copy in TCRdb shows in-frame clones only, minus some. Among tens of thousands of clones, more than 70% were seen once, and the ten largest hold 22%. Source material: peripheral blood. This sequence was found in a woman at least 80 years old in a cohort sampled during active or convalescent COVID-19.

This CDR3 reads CASSVLGRASDNEQFF. The CDR3 nucleotides are TGTGCCAGCAGTGTCCTCGGGAGGGCCTCCGACAATGAGCAGTTCTTC. The V call is TRBV6-1, the J call TRBJ2-1; 8 bases match TRBD2. This CDR3 is 16 amino acids long. Germline V CDR1 and CDR2: MNHNS, SASEGT.